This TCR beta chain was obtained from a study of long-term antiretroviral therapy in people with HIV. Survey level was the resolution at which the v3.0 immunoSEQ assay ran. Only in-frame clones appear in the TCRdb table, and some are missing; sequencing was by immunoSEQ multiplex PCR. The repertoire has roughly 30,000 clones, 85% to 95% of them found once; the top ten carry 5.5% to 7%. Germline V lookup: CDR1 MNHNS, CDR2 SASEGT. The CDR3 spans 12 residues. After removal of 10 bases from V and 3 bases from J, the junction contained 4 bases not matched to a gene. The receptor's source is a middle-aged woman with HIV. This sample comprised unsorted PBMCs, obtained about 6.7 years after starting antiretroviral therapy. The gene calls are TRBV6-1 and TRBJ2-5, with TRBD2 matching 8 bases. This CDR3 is CATETSEETQYF. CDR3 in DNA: TGTGCCACGGAGACTAGCGAAGAGACCCAGTACTTC.